This TCR beta chain was sequenced for a study of cytomegalovirus exposure and HLA in healthy donors. Study as a whole: Drawn from HLA-typed donors, around 85 million unique TCRs were held in an early data release. Of roughly 400 genotyped donors, 75% to 90% grouped in the Caucasian-associated ancestry cluster. Study outcomes and limitations: Sequences of the TCR beta chain were said to predict the HLA-A and HLA-B alleles of most subjects accurately.

Note on this clone: Its matching antigen is unknown.

PCR was performed using 60 Vbeta and 13 Jbeta primers. TCRdb's copy holds only in-frame clones and misses some; the assay was immunoSEQ multiplex PCR. The table includes 160,000 or so clones, just under 80% detected once. Trimming stripped 0 bases from V and 3 bases from J, with 9 bases between. The V gene's germline CDR1 is MNHNS and CDR2 SASEGT. The CDR3 runs 14 residues. J is TRBJ2-7 and V is TRBV6-1; D unclear. This TCR derives from a woman aged 40-49 years in good health and CMV-seropositive. The sequenced sample was PBMCs. CDR3 in amino acids: CASSEALDLYEQYF. The CDR3 coding sequence is TGTGCCAGCAGTGAAGCCCTAGACCTCTACGAGCAGTACTTC.